Below are 6 T cell receptor beta chains sequenced from a single sample in a study of T cells in women clearing cervical HPV infection. Here immunoSEQ multiplex PCR was the method, and the copy in TCRdb shows in-frame clones only, minus some. The sample data list around 31,000 clones. Specimen: blood buffy coat. The receptors shown here come from a woman aged 18 to 75 with a cervical HPV16 infection that either progressed to CIN3+ or cleared (not recorded which).

With regard to this clone: From the germline J gene comes the end of the CDR3, since the read stops 3 residues before it. The chain recombines TRBV20-1 with TRBJ2-3, with 13 bases fitting TRBD2. The CDR3 runs 16 residues. Germline V CDR1 and CDR2: DFQATT, SNEGSKA (reference sequence). The sequenced part of the CDR3 DNA is TGCAGTGCTAGAGATGGGGGACTAGCGGGGTTTGAGACG. Protein: CSARDGGLAGFET. The CDR3, in full, reads CSARDGGLAGFETQYF.

Concerning this clone itself: The CDR3 end lies 3 residues beyond the end of the read and is filled in from the germline J gene. The chain carries TRBV7-8 and TRBJ2-7; the D gene is possibly TRBD2 (5 bases). Trimming left V 5 bases short and J 1 base short, with 15 bases between. Germline-derived CDR1 and CDR2 are SGHVS and FQNEAQ. This CDR3 has 15 residues. The sequenced CDR3 bases are TGTGCCAGCAGCCCGGTCGCACTAGGATCCTACGAG. Translated, it gives CASSPVALGSYE. The complete CDR3 reads CASSPVALGSYEQYF. The full variable domain, completed using reference TRBV7-8 and TRBJ2-7, is GAGVSQSPRYKVAKRGQDVALRCDPISGHVSLFWYQQALGQGPEFLTYFQNEAQLDKSGLPSDRFFAERPEGSVSTLKIQRTQQEDSAVYLCASSPVALGSYEQYFGPGTRLTVT.

Remarks on this clone: The missing CDR3 end, 3 residues past where the read stops, is filled in from the germline J gene. The chain has TRBV7-8 and TRBJ1-4; unclear D gene. The CDR3 covers 14 residues. Trimming took 1 base from V and 7 from J, leaving 10 bases between them. The V gene's germline CDR1 is SGHVS and CDR2 FQNEAQ. Incomplete CDR3 DNA: TGTGCCAGCAGCTTAGGTCTAGAACCTGAAAAA. Translated: CASSLGLEPEK. The complete CDR3 protein is CASSLGLEPEKLFF.

In the case of this clone: The read comes to an end 3 residues before the CDR3 does, leaving the germline J gene to fill in the end. This chain connects TRBV19 to TRBJ1-6, with 7 bases identical to TRBD1. The CDR3 extends over 13 amino acids. CDR1 and CDR2 from the germline V gene are LNHDA and SQIVND (reference sequence). V lost 6 bases to trimming and J lost 8 bases; unmatched junction nucleotides: 4. This chain's CDR3 is CASSDRDDSPLHF. The covered CDR3 bases are TGTGCCAGTAGCGACAGGGACGATTCACCC.

Concerning this clone itself: The DNA ends 3 residues before the CDR3 does, and the rest of the CDR3 is filled in from the germline J gene. The chain uses TRBV7-8 and TRBJ2-1; 7 bases match TRBD2. The V gene's germline CDR1 is SGHVS and CDR2 FQNEAQ. CDR3 size: 16 residues. After removal of 1 base from V and 8 bases from J, the junction contained 11 bases not matched to a gene. CDR3 DNA (partial): TGTGCCAGCAGCTTAGTGGCCGCCGGGACTACGTATGAG. Translation: CASSLVAAGTTYE. The CDR3 in full is CASSLVAAGTTYEQFF.

With respect to this clone: Read sequence stops 3 residues before the CDR3 end, and the germline J gene provides the missing end. The J gene is TRBJ1-2, the V gene TRBV6-1; tentatively, D is TRBD1 (5 bases). Germline V CDR1 and CDR2: MNHNS, SASEGT. This CDR3 has 14 amino acids. CDR3 sequence reads: CASSEGPLTDTYTF. The CDR3 DNA, read in part, is TGTGCCAGCAGTGAGGGGCCGCTCACAGATACC.